The rows below give T cell receptor beta chains drawn from one sample of a study of tumor and adjacent non-tumor tissue in lung cancer. TCRdb called the multiplex PCR reads again in MiXCR, with one record for every CDR3 protein. Among more than 85,000 distinct CDR3 sequences listed, more than 70% were seen once. Sequencing was done on a sample of lung tumor tissue. The receptors come from a woman aged 55-69 years with non-small cell lung cancer. The CDR3 runs from the conserved cysteine through the conserved F or W. Each record gives: V gene, clone size, CDR3 length, D gene, J gene, CDR3 DNA, CDR3 protein. A D gene is named only where the DNA matches it firmly. Part of the rows lack a size; the others show once, few, many or a class for expanded clones.

TRBV11-1,-,16,TRBD1,TRBJ2-5,TGTGCCATCGGCCGAGACAGGGGCGACCTCCAAGAGACCCAGTACTTC,CAIGRDRGDLQETQYF
TRBV4-1,-,16,TRBD2,TRBJ2-5,TGCGCCAGCAGCCGAGCTGGACTAGCGGGGGGAGAGACCCACTACTTC,CASSRAGLAGGETHYF
TRBV11-2,-,15,TRBD1,TRBJ2-1,TGTGCCAGCAGCCAACTGGGACAGGGGGTAAATGAGCAGTTCTTC,CASSQLGQGVNEQFF
TRBV20-1,-,12,-,TRBJ2-2,TGCAGTCCTAACACAGTCACCGGGGAGCTATTTTTT,CSPNTVTGELFF
TRBV20-1,once,13,-,TRBJ1-1,TGCAGTGCGGAGGGGGACGGTGTACCTGAAGCTCTCTTT,CSAEGDGVPEALF
TRBV6-4,-,16,TRBD2,TRBJ2-1,TGTGCCAGCAGAGGTGGGACTAGCGAGGGCAACAATGAGCAGTTCTTC,CASRGGTSEGNNEQFF
TRBV20-1,many,12,TRBD2,TRBJ2-7,TGCAGTGCTAGGACTAGCGGGTACGAGCAGTACTTC,CSARTSGYEQYF
TRBV11-2,once,17,-,TRBJ2-5,TGTGCCAGCAGCTTAGGTCGCTCCTGGGGTTACCGGAAGACCCAGTATTTC,CASSLGRSWGYRKTQYF
TRBV4-2,-,14,-,TRBJ1-2,TGTGCCAGCAGCCAAATCTCCAGGGCGTATGGCTACACCTTC,CASSQISRAYGYTF
TRBV6-2/TRBV6-3,-,13,-,TRBJ2-1,TGTGCCAGCAGTTCCCAGAACAGGGAGGAGCAGTCCTTC,CASSSQNREEQSF
TRBV29-1,many,14,TRBD1,TRBJ1-5,TGCAGCGTGAGTACGGACAGGACCAATCAGCCCCAGCATTTT,CSVSTDRTNQPQHF
TRBV19,-,13,-,TRBJ1-1,TGTGCCAGTAGTATAGTTGCGATTCAGGGAGCTTTCTTT,CASSIVAIQGAFF
TRBV29-1,-,12,TRBD1,TRBJ2-7,TGCAGCGTTGAGGGACAGACCTATGAGCCGTATTTC,CSVEGQTYEPYF
TRBV29-1,-,12,TRBD1,TRBJ2-4,TGCAGCGTTACCAGGGGGATGAACAATGAGTACTTC,CSVTRGMNNEYF
TRBV20-1,-,10,-,TRBJ2-5,TGCTGTGTTGGCCAAGAGACCCAGTACTTC,CCVGQETQYF
TRBV6-2/TRBV6-3,medium-sized,13,-,TRBJ1-5,TGTGCCAGCACGGGACAATGGAATCAGCCCCAGCATTTT,CASTGQWNQPQHF
TRBV6-2/TRBV6-3,-,16,-,TRBJ2-6,TGTGCCGGCAAGGGGTCTACAACCTCTGGGGCCAACGTACTGACTTTC,CAGKGSTTSGANVLTF
TRBV11-2,-,13,-,TRBJ2-3,TGTGTCAGCAGCTCCGGGGGTTTTCAGCCCCAGTATTTT,CVSSSGGFQPQYF
TRBV6-5,-,13,-,TRBJ1-1,TGTGCCAGCAGCCTCGACAAGGCCACTGAAGCTTTCTTT,CASSLDKATEAFF
TRBV28,-,16,-,TRBJ1-5,TGTGCCAGTAGTTTTGCGGGAGGGGGGCCCGATCAGCCCCAGCATTTT,CASSFAGGGPDQPQHF
TRBV20-1,few,12,-,TRBJ1-5,TGCAGTGCTGCCCGCAGGGGTCAGCCCCAACATTTT,CSAARRGQPQHF
TRBV24-1,few,15,-,TRBJ2-1,TGTGCCACCAGTGATCCGGGACACCTAAACAATGAGCAGTTCTTC,CATSDPGHLNNEQFF
TRBV5-5,-,15,TRBD1,TRBJ1-2,TGTGGCAGGAGCCAGACAGGGGGCCTCTCCTATGGCTACACCTTC,CGRSQTGGLSYGYTF
TRBV6-2/TRBV6-3,once,15,-,TRBJ2-1,TGTGCCAGCGGTTCCAGGGAAAGCTCCTACAATGAGCAGTCCTTC,CASGSRESSYNEQSF
TRBV4-3,medium-sized,16,-,TRBJ1-1,TGCGCCAGCAGCCAAGATGGGAGAGGGGATTACACTGAAGCTTTCTTT,CASSQDGRGDYTEAFF
TRBV11-2,-,16,-,TRBJ2-1,TGTGCCGGCAGCTTAGGGCGGGTGGGCCTTCGTAATGAGCAGTTCTTC,CAGSLGRVGLRNEQFF
TRBV4-3,once,16,TRBD2,TRBJ2-2,TGCGTCAGTAGCCAAGAAGGAGGACTAGCCCCCGGGGAGCTGTTTTTT,CVSSQEGGLAPGELFF
TRBV19,-,14,-,TRBJ1-1,TGTGCCAGCAATCCAGGGGCAAGGAACACTGAAGCTTTCTTT,CASNPGARNTEAFF
TRBV4-2,-,18,TRBD2,TRBJ2-1,TGTGCCAGCAGCCAAGATCCGGTCGGGAGGGCCGCCTACAATGAGCAGTTCTTC,CASSQDPVGRAAYNEQFF
TRBV28,-,14,-,TRBJ1-1,TGTGCCAGCAGTTTACTGAGTGGGAACACTAAAGCTTTCTTT,CASSLLSGNTKAFF
TRBV6-2/TRBV6-3,-,11,-,TRBJ2-1,TGTGCCAGCAGTGTGGATCTTGAGCAGTTTTTC,CASSVDLEQFF
TRBV4-3,many,16,TRBD2,TRBJ2-3,TGCGCCAGCAGCCAAGATCCGGGGGGGGCCACAGATACGCAGTATTTT,CASSQDPGGATDTQYF
TRBV5-4,-,15,-,TRBJ2-5,TGTGCCAGCAGCAAAGGAGGGGGCGAGAGGGATACCCAGTACTTC,CASSKGGGERDTQYF
TRBV28,-,15,-,TRBJ1-1,TGTACCAGCAGTTTACGACTAGGGACCAAAGCTGAAGTTTTCTTT,CTSSLRLGTKAEVFF
TRBV7-2,-,13,-,TRBJ1-5,TGTGCCAGCAGCTTAGATCCAGGCCAGCCCCAGCATTTT,CASSLDPGQPQHF
TRBV5-1,-,14,-,TRBJ2-2,TGCGCCAGCAGCTCGGGACCCAATACCGGGGAGCTGTTGTTT,CASSSGPNTGELLF
TRBV11-3,-,16,-,TRBJ2-5,TGTGCCAGTAGCTTAGACCTGAGTATAACAGGAGAGACCCAGTACTTC,CASSLDLSITGETQYF
TRBV25-1,-,15,-,TRBJ1-4,TGTGCCAGCAGTCCTCGACGTGGCCCGCTCGAAAAACTGTTTTTT,CASSPRRGPLEKLFF
TRBV11-2,-,15,TRBD2,TRBJ2-7,TGTATCAGGAGCTACGGGACTAGCGGGAGCTACGAGCAGTATTTC,CIRSYGTSGSYEQYF
TRBV4-3,-,18,-,TRBJ2-6,TGCGCCAGCAGCCAAGAGCGTGATTACTTCTCTGGGGCCAACGTTCTGACTTTC,CASSQERDYFSGANVLTF
TRBV4-2,few,13,-,TRBJ2-7,TGTGCCAGCAGGTTGGGACGGACCTACGAGCAGTACTTT,CASRLGRTYEQYF
TRBV11-2,-,15,-,TRBJ2-3,TGTGCCAGGAGCGCCACCCGGATGGCCACAGATACGCAGTATTTT,CARSATRMATDTQYF
TRBV11-2,-,14,-,TRBJ2-5,TGTACCAGCAGTCCACAGGGCGGTCAAGAGACACAGTGCTTC,CTSSPQGGQETQCF
TRBV24-1,-,15,-,TRBJ2-3,TGTGCCACCAGTGACACAAACAACGGGACAGATACGCAGTATTTT,CATSDTNNGTDTQYF
TRBV29-1,-,14,-,TRBJ2-3,TGCAGCGCCGCAGGGCGGGATGGCACAGATACGCAGTATTTT,CSAAGRDGTDTQYF
TRBV12-3/TRBV12-4,-,13,-,TRBJ1-2,TGTGTCAACAGAACCGGGACATACTCTGGCTACACCTTC,CVNRTGTYSGYTF
TRBV6-1,-,17,-,TRBJ1-5,TGTGCCAGCAGTGATGGTAAGACTGCGGGGAGCAATCAGCCCCAACATTTT,CASSDGKTAGSNQPQHF
TRBV10-2,many,12,-,TRBJ2-7,TGCGCCAGCAGTGCCGTCTCCTACGAGCAGTACTTC,CASSAVSYEQYF
TRBV5-6,-,15,-,TRBJ2-5,TGTGCCAGCAGGTTCGCAGGGATCAGTGAAGAGACCCAGTACTTC,CASRFAGISEETQYF
TRBV20-1,-,16,TRBD1,TRBJ1-1,TGCAGTGCTAGAAGCCAGGGGGCGCCAATGGACGCTGAAGCTTTCTTT,CSARSQGAPMDAEAFF
TRBV11-2,-,15,-,TRBJ2-1,TGTGCCAGCAGCCCGGACTCCGAGACGAGGAATGAGCAGTTCTTC,CASSPDSETRNEQFF
TRBV28,few,14,-,TRBJ2-3,TGTGCCAGCAGTTTTGGACACCCCACAGATACGCAGTATTTT,CASSFGHPTDTQYF
TRBV14,-,14,-,TRBJ1-1,TGTGCCAGCAGCCAAGTAGGGATCGTCCGTGAAGCATTCTTT,CASSQVGIVREAFF
TRBV11-2,medium-sized,13,-,TRBJ1-5,TGTGCCAGCAGCTTACTGGGTGATCAGCCCCAGCATTTT,CASSLLGDQPQHF
TRBV4-3,-,16,-,TRBJ1-4,TGCGCCAGCAGCCAAGGCCGAGGAAGGCTGAAAGAGAAACTGTTTTTT,CASSQGRGRLKEKLFF